Given below is one TCR beta chain in context. The data stem from a study of technical replicates of blood from several donors. Repertoires were generated with immunoSEQ multiplex PCR, while TCRdb's copy carries only in-frame clones and drops some. The sample has 70,000 or so clones; 90% to 95% are singletons. Per the germline V gene, CDR1 is SEHNR and CDR2 is FQNEAQ (reference sequence). CDR3 length: 17 residues. Trimming stripped 6 bases from V and 0 bases from J, with 21 bases between. The sequence derives from a human donor in good health. Some clones in this sample may be carry-over from other donors' samples. The sequenced sample was T cells isolated from PBMCs. This rearrangement joins TRBV7-9 to TRBJ2-7; the D gene is possibly TRBD1 (5 bases). This chain's CDR3 is CASSPRLRDLSSYEQYF. The CDR3 DNA sequence: TGTGCCAGCAGTCCACGACTCAGGGATCTTTCCTCCTACGAGCAGTACTTC.